The 22 T cell receptor beta chains in this list originate from one sample, sequenced in a study of cytomegalovirus exposure and HLA in healthy donors. PCR employed 60 Vbeta and 13 Jbeta primers. Some clones are missing from TCRdb's copy, which holds only in-frame ones; the method was immunoSEQ multiplex PCR. The sample consists of about 55,000 clones, about four fifths of them appearing once. Material for sequencing was PBMCs. These receptors were collected from a female donor in good health and CMV-seronegative.

The V gene is TRBV2, the J gene TRBJ2-7; the match to TRBD1 covers 9 bases. The CDR3 runs 13 residues. CDR1 and CDR2 (germline): SNHLY, FYNNEI. J lost 6 bases, V lost 4 bases, and 4 bases had no gene match. The CDR3 here is CASSVRDRAEQYF. CDR3 coding DNA: TGTGCCAGCAGTGTAAGGGACAGGGCCGAGCAGTACTTC. Using reference TRBV2 and TRBJ2-7 for the parts outside the CDR3, the full variable domain is EPEVTQTPSHQVTQMGQEVILRCVPISNHLYFYWYRQILGQKVEFLVSFYNNEISEKSEIFDDQFSVERPDGSNFTLKIRSTKLEDSAMYFCASSVRDRAEQYFGPGTRLTVT.

This clone was observed a single time. CDR3 region: CASSVAYGQGHTEAFF. The CDR3 DNA reads TGTGCCAGCAGCGTAGCTTACGGACAGGGCCACACTGAAGCTTTCTTT. This rearrangement joins TRBV9 to TRBJ1-1, with TRBD1 identical over 8 bases. The V and J ends lost 0 bases and 3 bases, in that order; junction bases with no gene match: 7. The CDR3 totals 16 residues. Germline values: CDR1 SGDLS, CDR2 YYNGEE.

This clone came up a few times. V usage is TRBV7-3 and J usage is TRBJ2-1; 9 positions match TRBD2. With 2 bases clipped from V and 5 bases from J, the junction kept 4 bases outside the gene matches. Germline values: CDR1 SGHTA, CDR2 FQGTGA. The CDR3 loop spans 15 amino acids. CDR3 region: CASSLLVAGDNEQFF. In nucleotides, the CDR3 is TGTGCCAGCAGCTTATTGGTAGCGGGGGACAATGAGCAGTTCTTC. Combining the CDR3 with reference TRBV7-3 and TRBJ2-1 gives the whole variable domain GAGVSQTPSNKVTEKGKYVELRCDPISGHTALYWYRQSLGQGPEFLIYFQGTGAADDSGLPNDRFFAVRPEGSVSTLKIQRTERGDSAVYLCASSLLVAGDNEQFFGPGTRLTVL.

The V call is TRBV4-2, the J call TRBJ1-1; TRBD1 aligns across 7 bases. The CDR3 length is 16 residues. Per the germline V gene, CDR1 is LGHNA and CDR2 is YNFKEQ. The trim removed 0 bases at V and 10 bases at J, leaving 14 bases unmatched. CDR3 residues: CASSQEAIGGQERAFF. In DNA, the CDR3 is TGTGCCAGCAGCCAAGAAGCGATAGGCGGACAGGAGCGAGCTTTCTTT.

This sequence joins TRBV7-8 and TRBJ2-2; 8 bases are a match to TRBD1. Germline-derived CDR1 and CDR2 are SGHVS and FQNEAQ. V dropped 11 bases and J dropped 4; count of bases not matched to a gene: 15. The CDR3 totals 16 residues. CDR3 residues: CASNWGTGLGTGELFF. CDR3 coding DNA: TGTGCCTCAAATTGGGGGACAGGCCTTGGCACCGGGGAGCTGTTTTTT.

V gene TRBV2 combines with J gene TRBJ1-5, with 7 bases lining up with TRBD1. In germline, CDR1 is SNHLY, CDR2 FYNNEI. V shed 4 bases, J shed 4 bases, and the junction held 10 bases outside the gene matches. The CDR3 totals 16 residues. The CDR3 sequence is CASSATRQGLNQPQHF. CDR3 nucleotide sequence: TGTGCCAGCAGTGCTACCCGACAGGGTCTAAATCAGCCCCAGCATTTT.

The chain recombines TRBV19 with TRBJ1-5, with D tentatively TRBD1 (6 bases). Deletions cut 7 bases from V and 4 bases from J, with 14 bases between. The CDR3 is 14 amino acids. Per germline, CDR1 LNHDA and CDR2 SQIVND (reference sequence). CDR3 sequence reads: CASKVDRPNQPQHF. CDR3 nucleotides: TGTGCCAGTAAGGTCGACAGGCCTAATCAGCCCCAGCATTTT.

CDR3 DNA sequence: TGTGCCAGCAGCTTGTTGTCCGAGTATGGCTACACCTTC. Translated: CASSLLSEYGYTF. The rearrangement joins TRBV5-4 to TRBJ1-2; D gene unclear. Germline lookup yields CDR1 SGHNT and CDR2 YYREEE (reference sequence). V shed 1 base and J shed 5 bases, with 9 bases lying between them. The CDR3 is 13 amino acids.

This chain uses TRBV7-2 with TRBJ2-5; 7 nucleotides align to TRBD2. The CDR3 extends over 16 amino acids. Per the germline V gene, CDR1 is SGHTA and CDR2 is FQGNSA. Unmatched junction bases numbered 14, after V lost 5 bases and J lost 5 bases. CDR3 amino acids: CASSLDRTSRWETQYF. The DNA of the CDR3 is TGTGCCAGCAGCCTGGACCGGACTAGTCGTTGGGAGACCCAGTACTTC.

The chain combines TRBV5-1 with TRBJ2-3, with D uncertain. V shed 9 bases and J shed 2 bases, with 13 bases lying between them. Germline V CDR1 and CDR2: SGHRS, YFSETQ. The length of the CDR3 is 13 residues. Written as DNA, the CDR3 is TGCGCCACCCGATTTGACAACACAGATACGCAGTATTTT. Translated, it gives CATRFDNTDTQYF.

This clone was seen only once. The V call is TRBV7-3, the J call TRBJ2-3; 10 bases are shared with TRBD2. The CDR3 runs to 15 residues. Germline CDR1 is SGHTA and CDR2 is FQGTGA. Trimming at V came to 3 bases and at J to 5 bases, leaving 5 bases not matched to a gene. CDR3: CASSFSAGGRDTQYF. The CDR3 DNA reads TGTGCCAGCAGCTTTTCAGCGGGGGGGCGAGATACGCAGTATTTT.

This sequence joins TRBV7-9 and TRBJ2-7; weak D call: TRBD2 (5 bases). The V end was cut by 5 bases, the J end by 1 base, with 18 bases between. This CDR3 contains 16 residues. The germline gives CDR1 SEHNR, CDR2 FQNEAQ (reference sequence). CDR3 nucleotides: TGTGCCAGCAGCCCACGGGCCGGGGAACTATCCTACGAGCAGTACTTC. As protein: CASSPRAGELSYEQYF.

The table lists this clone with a few counts. This chain connects TRBV5-1 to TRBJ1-6, with D unclear. In germline, CDR1 is SGHRS, CDR2 YFSETQ. The CDR3 spans 15 residues. The V gene lost 4 bases and the J gene lost 10 bases, with 18 bases spanning the gap. The CDR3 DNA sequence: TGCGCCAGCAGCCTTGGGTATGACTTCTGGTCACCCCTCCACTTT. As protein: CASSLGYDFWSPLHF.

V is TRBV4-3 and J is TRBJ1-3; TRBD1 matches 8 bases. The CDR3 has 16 amino acids. The V gene end was trimmed by 1 base and the J gene end by 2 bases; junction bases not matched to a gene: 4. CDR1 and CDR2 (germline): LGHNA, YSLEER. The CDR3 region is CASSQGTGGTGNTIYF. CDR3 DNA: TGCGCCAGCAGCCAAGGTACAGGGGGTACTGGAAACACCATATATTTT.

This clone was found once. The junction departs from the called germline gene at one end, perhaps through a read error. The genes are TRBV5-5 and TRBJ2-7; 11 nucleotides match TRBD1. The CDR3 extends over 14 amino acids. CDR1 SGHKS and CDR2 YYEKEE come from the germline V gene (reference sequence). The CDR3 coding sequence is TGTGCCAGCAGCTTGCCATCCCGCCCGGGACAGGGGGACTTC. It encodes CASSLPSRPGQGDF.

This rearrangement joins TRBV5-4 to TRBJ2-6; tentative D call: TRBD1 (5 bases). Per the germline V gene, CDR1 is SGHNT and CDR2 is YYREEE (reference sequence). Trimming removed 6 bases at V and 0 bases at J, with 7 bases between. The CDR3 loop spans 14 amino acids. CDR3 DNA: TGTGCCAGCACCCAGGGCTCTGGGGCCAACGTCCTGACTTTC. This codes for CASTQGSGANVLTF. The variable domain in full, with the rest retrieved from reference TRBV5-4 and TRBJ2-6, is ETGVTQSPTHLIKTRGQQVTLRCSSQSGHNTVSWYQQALGQGPQFIFQYYREEENGRGNFPPRFSGLQFPNYSSELNVNALELDDSALYLCASTQGSGANVLTFGAGSRLTVL.

This rearrangement joins TRBV5-6 to TRBJ2-5, with TRBD1 matching over 10 bases. Per germline, CDR1 SGHDT and CDR2 YYEEEE. The CDR3 has 15 amino acids. V trimming: 7 bases; J trimming: 4 bases; junction bases outside the gene matches: 10. Here the CDR3 DNA reads TGTGCCAGCCTACGGAGGGACAGGGGAGGAGAGACCCAGTACTTC. Amino acids: CASLRRDRGGETQYF.

This clone was seen a few times. The chain joins TRBV15 to TRBJ2-1; TRBD2 matches at 10 bases. Losses at the gene ends were 6 bases for V and 2 bases for J; bases not matched to a gene: 4. The CDR3 has 15 residues. Germline V lookup: CDR1 LNHNV, CDR2 YYDKDF (reference sequence). CDR3 bases: TGTGCCACCAGTCAACTAGCGGGGACCTACAATGAGCAGTTCTTC. This translates into CATSQLAGTYNEQFF.

V and J are TRBV2 and TRBJ1-4, with 9 bases that match TRBD1. Germline V gives CDR1 SNHLY, CDR2 FYNNEI. Trimming at V came to 8 bases and at J to 6 bases, leaving 7 bases not matched to a gene. This CDR3 is built from 14 residues. The CDR3 spells CASSGTGSHEKLFF. The CDR3 nucleotides are TGTGCCAGCTCCGGGACAGGGTCACATGAAAAACTGTTTTTT.

This chain connects TRBV10-3 to TRBJ2-7, with 11 positions matching TRBD1. Germline V gives CDR1 ENHRY, CDR2 SYGVKD. The CDR3 totals 14 residues. Trimming at V came to 8 bases and at J to 2 bases, leaving 5 bases not matched to a gene. The CDR3 sequence is CAIQPGQGAYEQYF. As DNA, the CDR3 is TGTGCCATCCAACCGGGACAGGGGGCCTACGAGCAGTACTTC.

The J gene is TRBJ1-4, the V gene TRBV2; 11 bases are shared with TRBD1. The CDR3 contains 18 residues. Losses at the gene ends were 3 bases for V and 3 bases for J; bases not matched to a gene: 9. CDR1 SNHLY and CDR2 FYNNEI come from the germline V gene. CDR3 in amino acids: CASSESRTGGMSNEKLFF. CDR3 bases: TGTGCCAGCAGTGAGTCTCGGACAGGGGGCATGTCTAATGAAAAACTGTTTTTT.

The gene calls are TRBV6-6 and TRBJ2-5; D ambiguous. The DNA end is more similar to TRBJ2-7, so the J call may be wrong. Germline CDR1 and CDR2: MNHNY and SVGAGI (reference sequence). The CDR3 is 15 amino acids. This CDR3 reads CASSPPMPSSYEQYF. The CDR3 DNA follows: TGTGCCAGCAGTCCGCCTATGCCGAGCTCCTACGAGCAGTACTTC.